Following are 26 T cell receptor beta chains from one sample sequenced in a study of CXCR3-negative and CXCR3-positive naive CD8 T cells. Libraries of TRB cDNA were made by 5' RACE and carried UMIs. TCRdb reanalyzed the 5' RACE reads and collapses them to one entry per CDR3 protein, without DNA. The table lists approximately 66,000 distinct CDR3 sequences. Sequenced: naive CXCR3- CD8+ T cells from blood. Stated subset: CD45RO-CCR7+CD27+CD95- naive CD8+ T cells lacking CXCR3 (TNR3-). The receptor source for this set is a human donor in good health. Some clones in this sample may be carry-over from other donors' samples.

The J gene is TRBJ2-1, the V gene TRBV28; TCRdb's D call, TRBD2, is unchecked because there is no DNA. The V gene's germline CDR1 is MDHEN and CDR2 SYDVKM. This CDR3 is built from 16 residues. The CDR3 reads CASSLGGLAGYNEQFF.

The V call is TRBV23-1, the J call TRBJ2-5; TCRdb proposes TRBD1, but this gene call is untestable without DNA. TRBV23-1 is annotated as an ORF whose role is uncertain. This CDR3 comprises 15 residues. The CDR3 sequence: CASSQSGGGQETQYF.

J is TRBJ2-5 and V is TRBV14; TCRdb's D call, TRBD1, is unchecked because there is no DNA. CDR1 SGHDN and CDR2 FVKESK come from the germline V gene. The CDR3 has 17 amino acids. CDR3 in amino acids: CASSLRGAPTLQETQYF.

V usage is TRBV7-8 and J usage is TRBJ2-7. Germline lookup yields CDR1 SGHVS and CDR2 FQNEAQ. The length of the CDR3 is 18 residues. The CDR3 spells CASSLPLSSRRIPYEQYF.

The rearrangement links TRBV9 to TRBJ1-2; as DNA is missing, the TRBD1 call by TCRdb cannot be tested. This CDR3 comprises 14 residues. Germline lookup yields CDR1 SGDLS and CDR2 YYNGEE. CDR3: CASSTSQGVYGYTF.

V and J are TRBV11-2 and TRBJ2-7; there is no DNA to check the TCRdb D call of TRBD2. CDR1 SGHAT and CDR2 FQNNGV come from the germline V gene. The CDR3 contains 14 residues. The CDR3 protein is CASSSSRTSYEQYF.

The rearrangement uses TRBV5-1 and TRBJ2-1. The CDR3 consists of 15 residues. Germline CDR1 reads SGHRS; CDR2 reads YFSETQ. CDR3 region: CASSLTGGSYNEQFF.

The chain has TRBV25-1 and TRBJ2-7; the TRBD1 assignment by TCRdb is unverifiable without DNA. Germline-derived CDR1 and CDR2 are MGHDK and SYGVNS. CDR3 size: 13 residues. The CDR3: CASSATGSYEQYF.

The J gene is TRBJ2-7, the V gene TRBV28; the D call of TRBD1 rests on TCRdb alone, since no DNA is present to check it. Germline lookup yields CDR1 MDHEN and CDR2 SYDVKM. The CDR3 is 13 residues long. This CDR3 is CASSFPGSNEQYF.

The rearrangement uses TRBV7-2 and TRBJ1-2; checking the TCRdb D call of TRBD1 is not possible without DNA. Per the germline V gene, CDR1 is SGHTA and CDR2 is FQGNSA. This CDR3 spans 14 amino acids. CDR3 loop: CASSLGGLDYGYTF.

V is TRBV5-6 and J is TRBJ2-1; the TCRdb D gene call, TRBD1, has no DNA to confirm it. The CDR3 length is 17 residues. Germline lookup yields CDR1 SGHDT and CDR2 YYEEEE. CDR3 loop: CASSYGSGGSSYNEQFF.

V is TRBV7-9 and J is TRBJ2-5. The CDR3 sequence is 14 residues long. Germline V gene lookup returns CDR1 SEHNR and CDR2 FQNEAQ (reference sequence). CDR3 sequence: CASSLGWQQETQYF.

V usage is TRBV6-6 and J usage is TRBJ1-6; TCRdb lists TRBD1, though no DNA is available to test this call. Germline assignment: CDR1 MNHNY and CDR2 SVGAGI (reference sequence). This CDR3 has 18 residues. This CDR3 is CASSRTGGPGSYNSPLHF.

This chain's CDR3 is CSVELAGNNEQFF. The rearrangement uses TRBV29-1 and TRBJ2-1. Germline V gene sequence: CDR1 SQVTM, CDR2 ANQGSEA. The CDR3 has 13 amino acids.

The J gene is TRBJ2-3, the V gene TRBV28; TCRdb calls TRBD2, which cannot be checked without DNA. Germline V CDR1 and CDR2: MDHEN, SYDVKM. This CDR3 has 17 amino acids. CDR3 in amino acids: CASSASTSGEWTDTQYF.

This chain joins TRBV6-2 or TRBV6-3 and TRBJ2-7; TCRdb names TRBD2, which stays unverified in the absence of DNA. Germline assignment: CDR1 MNHEY and CDR2 SVGEGT. The CDR3 runs to 18 residues. Here the CDR3 reads CASSYEVGAGVKAYEQYF.

This chain uses TRBV27 with TRBJ1-6; TCRdb's assignment of TRBD1 cannot be checked, as there is no DNA. Germline values: CDR1 MNHEY, CDR2 SMNVEV (reference sequence). CDR3 length: 14 residues. Here the CDR3 reads CASRTRETNSPLHF.

The rearrangement joins TRBV7-8 to TRBJ2-7; the TCRdb call, TRBD1, lacks DNA for checking. The CDR3 consists of 16 residues. Germline V gives CDR1 SGHVS, CDR2 FQNEAQ. CDR3 region: CASTPPPGQGAYEQYF.

The chain joins TRBV28 to TRBJ1-4. The length of the CDR3 is 14 residues. The germline V gene has CDR1 MDHEN and CDR2 SYDVKM. The CDR3 sequence is CASARLATNEKLFF.

The genes are TRBV27 and TRBJ2-1. The CDR3 is made up of 15 amino acids. The germline V gene encodes CDR1 MNHEY and CDR2 SMNVEV (reference sequence). CDR3 residues: CASSSTRGSYNEQFF.

This chain connects TRBV15 to TRBJ2-7; with no DNA, the TCRdb D assignment of TRBD1 cannot be verified. Germline CDR1 LNHNV, CDR2 YYDKDF (reference sequence). The CDR3 extends over 16 amino acids. This CDR3 reads CATSRRQGAFGYEQYF.

V gene TRBV29-1 combines with J gene TRBJ2-2; TCRdb selects TRBD2, and the lack of DNA leaves this call unchecked. CDR3 length equals 15 residues. CDR1 is SQVTM and CDR2 is ANQGSEA in the germline V gene. CDR3 amino acids: CSVSGLAVNTGELFF.

The gene calls are TRBV7-3 and TRBJ2-7; the TRBD2 assignment by TCRdb is unverifiable without DNA. The germline V gene encodes CDR1 SGHTA and CDR2 FQGTGA. The CDR3 has 15 residues. The CDR3 is CASSMGLAELYEQYF.

The chain employs TRBV12-3 or TRBV12-4 and TRBJ2-5. This CDR3 has 13 amino acids. CDR3: CASSLGYQETQYF.

The chain employs TRBV28 and TRBJ1-6. Germline loops: CDR1 MDHEN, CDR2 SYDVKM. CDR3 length: 13 residues. CDR3 residues: CASGGGSGSPLHF.

The V call is TRBV7-9, the J call TRBJ2-7; TCRdb indicates TRBD1, and absent DNA this call remains unverified. The CDR3 runs 14 residues. Germline V CDR1 and CDR2: SEHNR, FQNEAQ (reference sequence). CDR3 protein: CASSPRTGGYEQYF.